Following are 15 T cell receptor beta chains from one sample sequenced in a study of early T cells in non-severe SARS-CoV-2 infection. TCRdb called the 5' RACE reads again in MiXCR, with one record for every CDR3 protein. The sample has roughly 26,000 distinct CDR3 sequences; approximately 5% are singletons. The sequenced sample was whole blood. The receptors shown here come from an adult who was a healthcare worker with PCR-confirmed SARS-CoV-2 infection or an uninfected control (not recorded which).

The chain uses TRBV29-1 and TRBJ2-2; the match to TRBD1 covers 9 bases. The CDR3 spans 14 residues. Per the germline V gene, CDR1 is SQVTM and CDR2 is ANQGSEA. The V and J ends lost 7 bases and 0 bases, in that order; junction bases with no gene match: 3. CDR3: CSARQGANTGELFF. CDR3 DNA sequence: TGCAGCGCAAGACAGGGGGCGAACACCGGGGAGCTGTTTTTT.

This chain links TRBV15 with TRBJ2-1; 7 positions match TRBD2. The V gene end was trimmed by 0 bases and the J gene end by 9 bases; junction bases not matched to a gene: 5. There are 14 residues in the CDR3. Germline V gives CDR1 LNHNV, CDR2 YYDKDF (reference sequence). CDR3 sequence: CATSRDLADVEQFF. The CDR3 bases are TGTGCCACCAGCAGAGATCTAGCGGATGTTGAGCAGTTCTTC.

This clonotype showed up many times. The J gene is TRBJ2-4, the V gene TRBV6-1; possibly TRBD1 for D (5 bases). The germline V and J ends were trimmed by 0 bases and 0 bases, with 12 bases remaining between them. Germline assignment: CDR1 MNHNS and CDR2 SASEGT. The CDR3 length is 17 residues. As DNA, the CDR3 is TGTGCCAGCAGTGAAGCCAGTCAGGGTGTAGCCAAAAACATTCAGTACTTC. Translation gives CASSEASQGVAKNIQYF.

The chain carries TRBV12-3 or TRBV12-4 and TRBJ2-3; the D is unclear. Between the trimmed V and J ends, which lost 5 bases and 6 bases, there was a span of 9 bases. The CDR3 contains 12 residues. The CDR3 DNA follows: TGTGCCAGCAGTACTTCTTGGGATACGCAGTATTTT. It encodes CASSTSWDTQYF.

This clonotype occurred many times. This rearrangement joins TRBV11-2 to TRBJ2-7; 7 bases fit TRBD2. The V gene end was trimmed by 5 bases and the J gene end by 6 bases; junction bases not matched to a gene: 7. This CDR3 spans 13 amino acids. Germline V gene data show CDR1 as SGHAT and CDR2 as FQNNGV. The chain's CDR3 is CASSPSGEGEQYF. The CDR3 DNA follows: TGTGCCAGCAGCCCCTCGGGGGAGGGCGAGCAGTACTTC.

This clonotype has at least ten counts. The rearrangement uses TRBV7-9 and TRBJ1-1, with TRBD1 as a possible D gene (5 bases). Germline V gene lookup returns CDR1 SEHNR and CDR2 FQNEAQ (reference sequence). Trimming removed 1 base at V and 4 bases at J, with 7 bases between. The CDR3 is made up of 13 amino acids. Written as DNA, the CDR3 is TGTGCCAGCAGCTTAGGAGGGACCACTGAAGCTTTCTTT. It translates to CASSLGGTTEAFF.

This clonotype is categorized as medium-sized. This chain links TRBV19 with TRBJ1-2; 10 bases align to TRBD1. This CDR3 is built from 15 residues. The germline V gene has CDR1 LNHDA and CDR2 SQIVND (reference sequence). Unmatched junction bases numbered 12, after V lost 7 bases and J lost 7 bases. The CDR3 region is CASTPTSGTGVGYTF. DNA of the CDR3: TGTGCCAGTACTCCAACCTCCGGGACAGGGGTTGGCTACACCTTC.

This clonotype appeared once. A read error is possible here, since a much larger clone lies one base away. The chain carries TRBV7-9 and TRBJ2-2, with D perhaps being TRBD1 or TRBD2 (5 bases each). Germline CDR1 reads SEHNR; CDR2 reads FQNEAQ (reference sequence). The CDR3 extends over 15 amino acids. V gave up 7 bases and J gave up 5 bases, with 17 bases separating them. CDR3 residues: CASTPVNGATGELFF. The CDR3 nucleotides are TGTGCCAGCACCCCAGTCAACGGGGCGACCGGGGAGCTGTTTTTT.

This clonotype showed up many times. The chain uses TRBV20-1 and TRBJ2-7, with D uncertain. Germline values: CDR1 DFQATT, CDR2 SNEGSKA (reference sequence). The CDR3 contains 15 residues. The V gene lost 2 bases and the J gene lost 3 bases, with 17 bases spanning the gap. Written as DNA, the CDR3 is TGCAGTGCTAGACCTGTTTCGACTTCCCTCTACGAGCAGTACTTC. The encoded protein is CSARPVSTSLYEQYF.

This clonotype was found many times. V gene TRBV5-1 combines with J gene TRBJ2-5; 10 bases map to TRBD2. V shed 4 bases, J shed 5 bases, and the junction held 8 bases outside the gene matches. CDR1 SGHRS and CDR2 YFSETQ come from the germline V gene. The CDR3 contains 15 residues. For the CDR3, the DNA is TGCGCCAGCAGCGTTAGCGGGGGGCGAGGGGAGACCCAGTACTTC. It encodes CASSVSGGRGETQYF. Based on the CDR3 plus reference TRBV5-1 and TRBJ2-5, the full variable domain is KAGVTQTPRYLIKTRGQQVTLSCSPISGHRSVSWYQQTPGQGLQFLFEYFSETQRNKGNFPGRFSGRQFSNSRSEMNVSTLELGDSALYLCASSVSGGRGETQYFGPGTRLLVL.

The chain uses TRBV2 and TRBJ2-6; TRBD1 agrees at 7 bases. V was clipped by 8 bases and J by 0 bases; unmatched bases: 7. CDR3 length: 16 residues. The germline V gene has CDR1 SNHLY and CDR2 FYNNEI. CDR3: CASPGTVTSGANVLTF. In nucleotides, the CDR3 is TGTGCCAGCCCCGGGACAGTCACCTCTGGGGCCAACGTCCTGACTTTC.

Ten or more counts support this clonotype. CDR3 bases: TGTGCCAGCAGCCTCCGGTACTCGAACACCGGGGAGCTGTTTTTT. The encoded protein is CASSLRYSNTGELFF. The chain recombines TRBV7-8 with TRBJ2-2, with D unresolved. The germline V gene encodes CDR1 SGHVS and CDR2 FQNEAQ. The CDR3 is 15 residues long. The V gene lost 5 bases and the J gene lost 0 bases, with 10 bases spanning the gap.

Sample share makes this clonotype medium-sized. This chain joins TRBV12-3 or TRBV12-4 and TRBJ2-7; 10 bases agree with TRBD1. The CDR3 totals 15 residues. V lost 4 bases and J lost 0; bases outside the gene matches: 3. The CDR3 protein is CASSSRTGGSYEQYF. The CDR3 DNA sequence: TGTGCCAGCAGTTCCCGGACAGGGGGCTCCTACGAGCAGTACTTC.

This clonotype was recorded at least ten times. This chain links TRBV4-2 with TRBJ2-7, with 8 nucleotides matching TRBD2. The V and J ends lost 1 base and 0 bases, in that order; junction bases with no gene match: 5. CDR3 length: 16 residues. CDR1 and CDR2 (germline): LGHNA, YNFKEQ. The CDR3 protein is CASSQVGGGFSYEQYF. CDR3 in DNA: TGTGCCAGCAGCCAAGTGGGCGGGGGGTTCTCCTACGAGCAGTACTTC.

This clonotype was detected many times. V usage is TRBV2 and J usage is TRBJ2-7; 7 bases line up with TRBD2. Germline V gene sequence: CDR1 SNHLY, CDR2 FYNNEI. The trim removed 7 bases at V and 0 bases at J, leaving 3 bases unmatched. This CDR3 is built from 13 residues. As DNA, the CDR3 is TGTGCCAGCAACGGGGGGTCCTCCTACGAGCAGTACTTC. Translating gives CASNGGSSYEQYF.